This T cell receptor beta chain was captured by sequencing in a study of cytomegalovirus exposure and HLA in healthy donors. Study observations and caveats: Being productive about 87% or about 30% of the time was typical of most TCR beta V segments in an earlier analysis. An analysis that was carried out later associated some 17,000 TCR beta sequences with HLA alleles at 0.05 false discovery rate. Some V segments could not be told apart, so they were left out, TRBV6-2 and TRBV6-3 among them. There were some 150 TCR beta chains listed as cytomegalovirus-associated.

Per the germline V gene, CDR1 is SNHLY and CDR2 is FYNNEI. There are 14 residues in the CDR3. In the PCR, 60 Vbeta and 13 Jbeta primers were used. Data came from immunoSEQ multiplex PCR; TCRdb stores just in-frame clones and leaves some out. The sample has roughly 150,000 clones, about two thirds seen once. As for this clone: Its target is unknown.

The sample taken for sequencing was PBMCs. The rearrangement links TRBV2 to TRBJ2-5; the D gene is possibly TRBD2 (5 bases). The J call could be wrong; TRBJ2-7 is a better fit for the DNA end. The TCR sequence derives from a woman aged 18-29 years in good health and CMV-seronegative. CDR3 nucleotides: TGTGCCAGCAGAGAGGAGGTACTCTCCTACGAGCAGTACTTC. Translation gives CASREEVLSYEQYF.